The source of this TCR beta chain is a study of cytomegalovirus exposure and HLA in healthy donors. Study summary: A subsequent analysis reported that the roughly 120 validation repertoires were produced on the same platform that had also been used for the roughly 670 first-cohort repertoires.

The V end lost 1 base, the J end lost 2 bases, and 6 bases lay between the germline ends. Germline loops: CDR1 LGHNA, CDR2 YSLEER. The CDR3 sequence is 14 residues long. Worth noting for this clone: Its antigen is unidentified.

Points from the study as a whole: Among TCR sequences, most were rare, though some public TCRs appeared in many donors. According to a subsequent analysis, TCR clusters identified in the first cohort showed a tendency to co-occur across the 100 to 150 validation repertoires.

Some clones are missing from TCRdb's copy, which holds only in-frame ones; the method was immunoSEQ multiplex PCR. The table shows a few hundred thousand clones, with 75% to 90% occurring only once. This clonotype was sampled from a young woman in good health and CMV-seronegative. What was sequenced was PBMCs. The chain recombines TRBV4-3 with TRBJ2-1; unclear D gene. The CDR3: CASSQGVAYNEQFF. The DNA for the CDR3 is TGCGCCAGCAGCCAAGGAGTAGCCTACAATGAGCAGTTCTTC.